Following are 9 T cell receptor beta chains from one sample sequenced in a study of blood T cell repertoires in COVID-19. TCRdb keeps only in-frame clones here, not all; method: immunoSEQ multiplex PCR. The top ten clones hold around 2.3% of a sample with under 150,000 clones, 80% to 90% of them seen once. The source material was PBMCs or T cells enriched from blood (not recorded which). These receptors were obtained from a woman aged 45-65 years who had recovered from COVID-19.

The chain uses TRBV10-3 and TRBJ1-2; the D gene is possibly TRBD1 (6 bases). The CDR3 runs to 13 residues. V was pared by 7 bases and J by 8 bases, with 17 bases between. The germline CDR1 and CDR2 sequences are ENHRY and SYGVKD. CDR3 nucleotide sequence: TGTGCCATCAACCGGGACACCTGGGACGGCTACACCTTC. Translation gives CAINRDTWDGYTF.

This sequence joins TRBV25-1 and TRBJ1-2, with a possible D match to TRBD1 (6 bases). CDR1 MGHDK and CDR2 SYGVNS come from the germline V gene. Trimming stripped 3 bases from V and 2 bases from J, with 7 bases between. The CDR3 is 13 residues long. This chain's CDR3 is CASSEQGNYGYTF. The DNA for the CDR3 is TGTGCCAGCAGTGAGCAGGGGAACTATGGCTACACCTTC.

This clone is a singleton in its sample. The CDR3 sequence is CASSLNLQETQYF. The CDR3 coding sequence is TGTGCCAGCAGCTTAAACCTACAAGAGACCCAGTACTTC. The V call is TRBV7-2, the J call TRBJ2-5; D gene unclear. The CDR3 consists of 13 residues. Germline CDR1 and CDR2: SGHTA and FQGNSA. Trimming stripped 2 bases from V and 2 bases from J, with 6 bases between.

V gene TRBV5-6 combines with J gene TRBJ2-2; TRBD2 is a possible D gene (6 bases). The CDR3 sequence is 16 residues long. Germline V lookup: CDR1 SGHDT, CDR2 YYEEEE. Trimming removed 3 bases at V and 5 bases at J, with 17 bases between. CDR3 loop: CASSWPPGGGTGELFF. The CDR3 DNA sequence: TGTGCCAGCAGCTGGCCCCCCGGGGGTGGGACCGGGGAGCTGTTTTTT.

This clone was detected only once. CDR3 loop: CASSLGATNEKLFF. In DNA, the CDR3 is TGTGCCAGCAGCTTAGGGGCCACTAATGAAAAACTGTTTTTT. The chain is built from TRBV7-2 and TRBJ1-4, with unresolved D. V dropped 1 base and J dropped 2 bases, with 5 bases sitting between them. CDR1 SGHTA and CDR2 FQGNSA come from the germline V gene. The CDR3 runs 14 residues.

CDR3 bases: TGTGCCAGCAGTCGATGGGGAGCTGGCGGGGCCCTTAGCACAGATACGCAGTATTTT. Translation: CASSRWGAGGALSTDTQYF. V and J are TRBV27 and TRBJ2-3; D is possibly TRBD2 (6 bases). This CDR3 comprises 19 residues. Germline values: CDR1 MNHEY, CDR2 SMNVEV (reference sequence). V gave up 5 bases and J gave up 0 bases, with 24 bases separating them.

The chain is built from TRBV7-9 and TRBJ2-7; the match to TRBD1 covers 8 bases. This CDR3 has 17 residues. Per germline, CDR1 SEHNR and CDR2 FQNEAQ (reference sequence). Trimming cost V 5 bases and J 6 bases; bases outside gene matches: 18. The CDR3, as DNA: TGTGCCAGCAGCCAGGCCGGCACCGGGCCCCAGGGGGCCGAGCAGTACTTC. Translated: CASSQAGTGPQGAEQYF. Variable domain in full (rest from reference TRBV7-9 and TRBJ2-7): DTGVSQNPRHKITKRGQNVTFRCDPISEHNRLYWYRQTLGQGPEFLTYFQNEAQLEKSRLLSDRFSAERPKGSFSTLEIQRTEQGDSAMYLCASSQAGTGPQGAEQYFGPGTRLTVT.

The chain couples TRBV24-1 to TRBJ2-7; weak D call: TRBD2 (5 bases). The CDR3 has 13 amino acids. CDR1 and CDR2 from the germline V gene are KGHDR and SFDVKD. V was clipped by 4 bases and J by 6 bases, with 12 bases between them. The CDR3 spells CATSDGISAEQYF. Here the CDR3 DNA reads TGTGCCACCAGTGACGGGATTTCCGCCGAGCAGTACTTC.

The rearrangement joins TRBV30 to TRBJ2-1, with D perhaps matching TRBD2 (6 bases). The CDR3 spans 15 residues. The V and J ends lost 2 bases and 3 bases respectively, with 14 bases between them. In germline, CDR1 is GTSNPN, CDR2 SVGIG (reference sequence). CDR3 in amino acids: CAWSPWRVYYNEQFF. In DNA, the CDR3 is TGTGCCTGGAGTCCGTGGAGGGTCTACTACAATGAGCAGTTCTTC.